The 30 T cell receptor beta chains below all came from one sample that was sequenced in a study of response to subunit inactivated influenza vaccine. Via MiXCR, TCRdb re-called the RT-PCR reads, giving one row per CDR3 protein. The sample gives about 700,000 distinct CDR3 sequences, about 14% of which show up once; 5.5% to 7% is in the top ten. The sample here was PBMCs from blood, taken 14 days before vaccination. The source of these receptors is a man between 50 and 59 years old who received an inactivated influenza vaccine.

A few counts support this clonotype. This rearrangement joins TRBV6-5 to TRBJ2-1; no clear D. Looked up from germline, CDR1 is MNHEY and CDR2 is SVGAGI. Deletions cut 6 bases from V and 6 bases from J, with 9 bases between. The CDR3 totals 12 residues. The CDR3 DNA reads TGTGCCAGCAGAACGACGGCCAATGAGCAGTTCTTC. Encoded protein: CASRTTANEQFF.

This clonotype was detected only a few times. The chain carries TRBV20-1 and TRBJ1-5; D gene ambiguous. Germline V gives CDR1 DFQATT, CDR2 SNEGSKA (reference sequence). The CDR3 has 14 residues. V lost 6 bases and J lost 0, with 12 bases in between. CDR3 loop: CSAPDPYSNQPQHF. CDR3 nucleotide sequence: TGCAGTGCACCCGACCCTTATAGCAATCAGCCCCAGCATTTT.

Only a few counts were recorded for this clonotype. The V gene is TRBV28, the J gene TRBJ2-1; D may correspond to TRBD1 or TRBD2 (6 bases each). V was pared by 7 bases and J by 2 bases, with 15 bases between. The CDR3 has 15 amino acids. CDR1 is MDHEN and CDR2 is SYDVKM in the germline V gene. Written as DNA, the CDR3 is TGTGCCAGCACTGAAACAGGGACTCCCTACAATGAGCAGTTCTTC. Translation gives CASTETGTPYNEQFF.

This clonotype was counted a few times. V usage is TRBV9 and J usage is TRBJ1-1; D ambiguous. The CDR3 extends over 14 amino acids. V lost 5 bases to trimming and J lost 5 bases, with 16 bases between them. CDR1 and CDR2 from the germline V gene are SGDLS and YYNGEE. CDR3 residues: CASSANQVGTEAFF. The DNA for the CDR3 is TGTGCCAGCAGTGCAAACCAGGTGGGTACTGAAGCTTTCTTT.

There are a few counts of this clonotype. V is TRBV7-9 and J is TRBJ2-5; D is unclear. Germline V gives CDR1 SEHNR, CDR2 FQNEAQ (reference sequence). The CDR3 has 14 amino acids. V was trimmed by 6 bases and J by 0 bases, leaving 11 bases between them. Here the CDR3 DNA reads TGTGCCAGCAGGATGGACGGCTACCAAGAGACCCAGTACTTC. Its translation is CASRMDGYQETQYF.

This chain links TRBV28 with TRBJ2-7; TRBD1 matches 8 bases. Germline CDR1 and CDR2: MDHEN and SYDVKM. CDR3 length equals 15 residues. After removal of 7 bases from V and 3 bases from J, the junction contained 11 bases not matched to a gene. CDR3 sequence: CASNPRTGFDYEQYF. DNA for the CDR3: TGTGCCAGCAACCCCAGGACAGGGTTTGACTACGAGCAGTACTTC.

This clonotype was detected a few times. This chain connects TRBV27 to TRBJ2-1, with 13 positions matching TRBD2. The CDR3 runs 13 residues. V dropped 7 bases and J dropped 10; count of bases not matched to a gene: 4. Germline V gives CDR1 MNHEY, CDR2 SMNVEV (reference sequence). The CDR3 nucleotides read TGTGCCAGCACCTTGACTAGCGGGAGGGAGCAGTTCTTC. Its protein is CASTLTSGREQFF.

The genes are TRBV7-8 and TRBJ1-6; perhaps TRBD1 as D (6 bases). Germline CDR1 SGHVS, CDR2 FQNEAQ. Trimming removed 2 bases at V and 10 bases at J, with 18 bases between. CDR3 length: 16 amino acids. CDR3 sequence: CASSLLGGRGGSPLHF. The CDR3 region has the DNA TGTGCCAGCAGCTTATTAGGGGGACGGGGGGGATCACCCCTCCACTTT.

CDR3 protein: CASRLTGAYGYTF. The CDR3 DNA reads TGTGCCAGTAGACTAACAGGAGCCTATGGCTACACCTTC. The chain couples TRBV19 to TRBJ1-2, with D possibly TRBD1 on 5 matching bases. The V end lost 6 bases, the J end lost 4 bases, and 12 bases lay between the germline ends. Germline CDR1 reads LNHDA; CDR2 reads SQIVND (reference sequence). The CDR3 is made up of 13 amino acids.

This clonotype has ten or more counts. V usage is TRBV28 and J usage is TRBJ1-1, with D possibly TRBD1 on 5 matching bases. The CDR3 totals 13 residues. V lost 3 bases and J lost 3, with 8 bases in between. The V gene's germline CDR1 is MDHEN and CDR2 SYDVKM. The CDR3 spells CASSFGGDTEAFF. CDR3 sequence (DNA): TGTGCCAGCAGTTTCGGGGGGGACACTGAAGCTTTCTTT.

The chain joins TRBV6-2 or TRBV6-3 to TRBJ2-3, with D possibly TRBD2 on 6 matching bases. This CDR3 is built from 16 residues. CDR1 is MNHEY, CDR2 SVGEGT, per germline. V lost 5 bases and J lost 2, with 17 bases in between. The CDR3 loop is CASSRDSPIHTDTQYF. The CDR3 DNA follows: TGTGCCAGCAGTAGGGACTCCCCGATCCACACAGATACGCAGTATTTT.

CDR3 sequence: CASSSRYYAAGGNNEQFF. CDR3 bases: TGTGCCAGCAGCTCCAGATATTACGCAGCAGGTGGGAACAATGAGCAGTTCTTC. This chain joins TRBV11-2 and TRBJ2-1; D gene unclear. This CDR3 spans 18 amino acids. Per the germline V gene, CDR1 is SGHAT and CDR2 is FQNNGV. V dropped 4 bases and J dropped 5 bases, with 24 bases sitting between them.

This clonotype was picked up a small number of times. The rearrangement links TRBV5-6 to TRBJ2-7, with TRBD2 matching over 9 bases. Germline CDR1 SGHDT, CDR2 YYEEEE. This CDR3 region has 15 residues. V shed 0 bases and J 3 bases; nucleotides not matched to a gene: 4. The CDR3 nucleotides are TGTGCCAGCAGCTTGGCTAGACTAGCGGACTACGAGCAGTACTTC. Residues: CASSLARLADYEQYF.

The chain couples TRBV28 to TRBJ2-5; 7 nucleotides align to TRBD2. The germline V gene encodes CDR1 MDHEN and CDR2 SYDVKM. Losses at the gene ends were 1 base for V and 9 bases for J; bases not matched to a gene: 8. The CDR3 runs 14 residues. The CDR3 coding sequence is TGTGCCAGCAGTTTATTGGGGGGGGACTCGGCCCAGTACTTC. This translates into CASSLLGGDSAQYF.

This clonotype was picked up a small number of times. The rearrangement uses TRBV24-1 and TRBJ2-1; unclear D gene. CDR3 length: 11 amino acids. The ends were cut back, 6 bases at V and 10 bases at J, with 9 bases in the middle. Germline lookup yields CDR1 KGHDR and CDR2 SFDVKD. Written as DNA, the CDR3 is TGTGCCACCAGTAGGCTTGGGGAGCAGTTCTTC. Its protein is CATSRLGEQFF.

This clonotype came up many times. The V call is TRBV11-2, the J call TRBJ2-1, with 7 bases matching TRBD2. Per germline, CDR1 SGHAT and CDR2 FQNNGV. The CDR3 sequence is 13 residues long. The V gene end was trimmed by 1 base and the J gene end by 12 bases; junction bases not matched to a gene: 6. This chain's CDR3 is CASSLGSWGGQFF. The CDR3 DNA sequence: TGTGCCAGCAGCTTAGGTTCCTGGGGGGGGCAGTTCTTC.

The chain links TRBV20-1 to TRBJ1-5; 9 positions match TRBD1. Germline CDR1 is DFQATT and CDR2 is SNEGSKA (reference sequence). The CDR3 sequence is 15 residues long. The V gene end was trimmed by 1 base and the J gene end by 4 bases; junction bases not matched to a gene: 5. The CDR3 region is CSARVPGTGNQPQHF. Here the CDR3 DNA reads TGCAGTGCTAGAGTCCCCGGGACAGGGAATCAGCCCCAGCATTTT.

This clonotype was detected only a few times. The rearrangement uses TRBV10-3 and TRBJ2-6; a possible D gene is TRBD1 (6 bases). The germline CDR1 and CDR2 sequences are ENHRY and SYGVKD. The length of the CDR3 is 17 residues. Between the trimmed V and J ends, which lost 2 bases and 0 bases, there was a span of 11 bases. CDR3 coding DNA: TGTGCCATCAGTGAGACAGGGTATCCCTCTGGGGCCAACGTCCTGACTTTC. Translated, it gives CAISETGYPSGANVLTF.

This clonotype was detected a few times. The chain combines TRBV7-9 with TRBJ2-7; TRBD1 is a possible D gene (6 bases). Germline lookup yields CDR1 SEHNR and CDR2 FQNEAQ (reference sequence). The V end was cut by 3 bases, the J end by 0 bases, with 9 bases between. The CDR3 consists of 14 residues. DNA for the CDR3: TGTGCCAGCAGCTTTACAGGGAACTCCTACGAGCAGTACTTC. Translating it yields CASSFTGNSYEQYF. Complete variable domain (other parts from reference TRBV7-9 and TRBJ2-7): DTGVSQNPRHKITKRGQNVTFRCDPISEHNRLYWYRQTLGQGPEFLTYFQNEAQLEKSRLLSDRFSAERPKGSFSTLEIQRTEQGDSAMYLCASSFTGNSYEQYFGPGTRLTVT.

The chain recombines TRBV6-2 or TRBV6-3 with TRBJ2-7; 8 bases match TRBD1. After removal of 2 bases from V and 0 bases from J, the junction contained 3 bases not matched to a gene. Per germline, CDR1 MNHEY and CDR2 SVGEGT. There are 15 residues in the CDR3. As DNA, the CDR3 is TGTGCCAGCAGTTACGGACAGGGCCTCTCCTACGAGCAGTACTTC. Translated: CASSYGQGLSYEQYF.

This chain uses TRBV4-1 with TRBJ1-5; 7 nucleotides agree with TRBD1. This CDR3 is built from 15 residues. CDR1 and CDR2 (germline): MGHRA, YSYEKL. V lost 4 bases to trimming and J lost 7 bases; unmatched junction nucleotides: 10. The CDR3 loop reads CASSRLQGENQPQHF. CDR3 DNA: TGCGCCAGCAGCCGCCTCCAGGGGGAAAACCAGCCCCAGCATTTT.

V is TRBV5-1 and J is TRBJ1-6; the D gene is possibly TRBD1 (6 bases). The CDR3 is 13 amino acids. Germline CDR1 is SGHRS and CDR2 is YFSETQ. V lost 4 bases, J lost 11 bases, and 13 bases lay in between. The CDR3 DNA sequence: TGCGCCAGCAGCCCATCAGGGGATCCACCCCTCCACTTT. This encodes CASSPSGDPPLHF.

This clonotype turned up a few times. The chain joins TRBV14 to TRBJ2-3, with D hard to call. CDR1 and CDR2 from the germline V gene are SGHDN and FVKESK. Trimming took 2 bases from V and 4 from J, leaving 7 bases between them. The CDR3 totals 13 residues. The CDR3 protein is CASSQYRADTQYF. CDR3 DNA sequence: TGTGCCAGCAGCCAATATAGGGCAGATACGCAGTATTTT.

This clonotype was picked up a small number of times. J is TRBJ2-5 and V is TRBV9; TRBD1 matches at 8 bases. V dropped 0 bases and J dropped 0; count of bases not matched to a gene: 7. Germline V lookup: CDR1 SGDLS, CDR2 YYNGEE. The CDR3 is 17 residues long. The CDR3 is CASSVGGTGAYQETQYF. Written as DNA, the CDR3 is TGTGCCAGCAGCGTAGGAGGGACAGGAGCGTACCAAGAGACCCAGTACTTC.

This clonotype turned up a few times. V gene TRBV20-1 combines with J gene TRBJ2-5; 15 bases agree with TRBD2. The CDR3 runs 16 residues. Germline lookup yields CDR1 DFQATT and CDR2 SNEGSKA (reference sequence). The V gene end was trimmed by 6 bases and the J gene end by 5 bases; junction bases not matched to a gene: 10. In DNA form, the CDR3 reads TGCAGTGCACTAGGGACTAGCGGGGGGACGAGGGAGACCCAGTACTTC. It specifies CSALGTSGGTRETQYF.

This clonotype was observed a handful of times. The chain combines TRBV12-3 or TRBV12-4 with TRBJ2-3, with 7 bases that match TRBD1. There are 15 residues in the CDR3. Trimming took 6 bases from V and 2 from J; bases not matched to a gene: 8. The CDR3 DNA is TGTGCCAGCAGAGCCACAGGGGTTGACACAGATACGCAGTATTTT. Translation gives CASRATGVDTDTQYF.

This clonotype was detected only a few times. J is TRBJ2-7 and V is TRBV12-3 or TRBV12-4; D unresolved. The CDR3 is 14 amino acids. Between the trimmed V and J ends, which lost 4 bases and 4 bases, there was a span of 14 bases. CDR3 amino acids: CASSYILKSYEQYF. Written as DNA, the CDR3 is TGTGCCAGCAGTTATATCTTGAAGTCTTACGAGCAGTACTTC.

Ten or more counts support this clonotype. The CDR3 here is CAISEGTSIQETQYF. The CDR3 region has the DNA TGTGCCATCAGTGAAGGGACTAGCATCCAAGAGACCCAGTACTTC. The J gene is TRBJ2-5, the V gene TRBV10-3; the match to TRBD2 covers 9 bases. V was pared by 3 bases and J by 1 base, with 3 bases of the junction left unmatched. Germline CDR1 ENHRY, CDR2 SYGVKD. This CDR3 is 15 amino acids long.

This clonotype was counted a few times. The rearrangement joins TRBV5-8 to TRBJ2-5, with D unresolved. Per the germline V gene, CDR1 is SGHTS and CDR2 is YDEGEE. Trimming cost V 6 bases and J 2 bases, with 17 bases left between them. The CDR3 totals 15 residues. As DNA, the CDR3 is TGTGCCAGCACCGTCGCCCTAGTTCGGCAAGAGACCCAGTACTTC. Its translation is CASTVALVRQETQYF. Using reference TRBV5-8 and TRBJ2-5 for the parts outside the CDR3, the full variable domain is EAGVTQSPTHLIKTRGQQATLRCSPISGHTSVYWYQQALGLGLQFLLWYDEGEERNRGNFPPRFSGRQFPNYSSELNVNALELEDSALYLCASTVALVRQETQYFGPGTRLLVL.

This clonotype was detected ten times or more. The gene calls are TRBV29-1 and TRBJ1-1; D call uncertain. The CDR3 covers 13 residues. In germline, CDR1 is SQVTM, CDR2 ANQGSEA. The V end lost 6 bases, the J end lost 6 bases, and 17 bases lay between the germline ends. CDR3 in amino acids: CSVVDGKWAEAFF. The CDR3 coding sequence is TGCAGCGTCGTAGACGGAAAATGGGCTGAAGCTTTCTTT.